The clone carrying this T cell receptor (beta chain) has at least ten counts. The antigen remains unidentified. No cell fractionation was done, so the repertoire covers all unsorted peripheral blood T cells. Some eleven uninfected healthy donors were sampled as controls, four sampled twice about 13 weeks apart. This sample was taken from a study of HIV-infected patients and healthy controls. Whole-study results and caveats: HIV-infected repertoires had significantly higher mean Gini indices than controls, possibly reflecting oligoclonality. No HLA typing of donors was done in this study.

The CDR3 length is 12 residues. CDR1 SGHRS and CDR2 YFSETQ come from the germline V gene. V shed 8 bases and J shed 7 bases, with 16 bases lying between them. Reverse transcription used about 510 ng RNA and constant-region primers for alpha and beta. Separate chain-specific third strand synthesis with multiplexing indices produced the alpha and beta libraries. The library had 12-nucleotide molecular identifiers formed by two random hexamers joined together. TCRdb analysed the 5' RACE reads with MiXCR anew, one entry per CDR3 protein. This sample has roughly 18,000 distinct CDR3 sequences, with more than 7.5% found just once.

The TCR originated in an adult in good health. Specimen: blood. The rearrangement joins TRBV5-1 to TRBJ2-7; D may be TRBD1 (6 bases). Here the CDR3 reads CASRDTQPEQYF. The CDR3 region has the DNA TGCGCCAGTCGGGACACCCAGCCTGAGCAGTACTTC.